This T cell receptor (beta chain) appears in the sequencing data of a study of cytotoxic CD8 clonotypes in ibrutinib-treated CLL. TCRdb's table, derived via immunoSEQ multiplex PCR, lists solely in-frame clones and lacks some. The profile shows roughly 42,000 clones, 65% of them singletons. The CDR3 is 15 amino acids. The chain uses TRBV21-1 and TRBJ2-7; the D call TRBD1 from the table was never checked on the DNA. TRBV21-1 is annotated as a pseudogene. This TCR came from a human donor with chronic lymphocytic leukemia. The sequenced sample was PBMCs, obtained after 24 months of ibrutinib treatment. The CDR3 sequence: CASSKDQGVSNEQYF. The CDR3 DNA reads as TGTGCCAGCAGCAAAGATCAGGGGGTTAGCAACGAGCAGTACTTC.